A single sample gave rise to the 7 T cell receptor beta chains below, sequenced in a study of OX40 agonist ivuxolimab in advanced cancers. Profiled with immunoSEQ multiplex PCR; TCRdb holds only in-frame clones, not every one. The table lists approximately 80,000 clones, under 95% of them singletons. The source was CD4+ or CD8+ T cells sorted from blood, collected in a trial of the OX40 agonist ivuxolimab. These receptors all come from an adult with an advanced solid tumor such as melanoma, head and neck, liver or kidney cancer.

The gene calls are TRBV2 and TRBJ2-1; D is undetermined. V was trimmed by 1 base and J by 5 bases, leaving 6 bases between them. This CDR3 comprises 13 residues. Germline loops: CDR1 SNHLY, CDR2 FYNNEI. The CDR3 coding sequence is TGTGCCAGCAGTGAAGACGATCACAATGAGCAGTTCTTC. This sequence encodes CASSEDDHNEQFF.

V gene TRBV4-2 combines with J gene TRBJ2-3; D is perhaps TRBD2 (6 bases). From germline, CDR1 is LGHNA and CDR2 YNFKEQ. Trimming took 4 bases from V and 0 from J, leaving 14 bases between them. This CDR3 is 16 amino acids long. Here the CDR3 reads CASSLTGTGSTDTQYF. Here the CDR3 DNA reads TGTGCCAGCAGCCTAACCGGGACTGGAAGCACAGATACGCAGTATTTT.

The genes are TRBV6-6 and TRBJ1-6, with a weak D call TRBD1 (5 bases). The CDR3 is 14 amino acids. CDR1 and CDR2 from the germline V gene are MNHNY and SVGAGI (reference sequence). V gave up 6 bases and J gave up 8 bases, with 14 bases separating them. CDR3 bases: TGTGCCAGCAGCTCCGGGACCCGGTATTCACCCCTCCACTTT. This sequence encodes CASSSGTRYSPLHF.

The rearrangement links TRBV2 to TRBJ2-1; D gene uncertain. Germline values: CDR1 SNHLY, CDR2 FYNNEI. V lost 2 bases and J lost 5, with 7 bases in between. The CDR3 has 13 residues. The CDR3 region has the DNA TGTGCCAGCAGTGAACCTTTTAACAATGAGCAGTTCTTC. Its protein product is CASSEPFNNEQFF.

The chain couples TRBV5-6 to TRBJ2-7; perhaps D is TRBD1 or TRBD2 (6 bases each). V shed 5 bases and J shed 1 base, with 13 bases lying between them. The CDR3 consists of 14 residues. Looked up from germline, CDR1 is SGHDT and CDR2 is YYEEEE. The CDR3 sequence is CASRLGGSSYEQYF. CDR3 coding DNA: TGTGCCAGCAGATTAGGGGGGTCTTCCTACGAGCAGTACTTC.

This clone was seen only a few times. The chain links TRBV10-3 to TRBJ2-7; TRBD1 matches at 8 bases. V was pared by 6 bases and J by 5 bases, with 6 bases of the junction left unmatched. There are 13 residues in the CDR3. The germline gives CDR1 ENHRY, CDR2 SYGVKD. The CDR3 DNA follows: TGTGCCATCAGGCGGACAGGGCCCGACGAGCAGTACTTC. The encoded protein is CAIRRTGPDEQYF.

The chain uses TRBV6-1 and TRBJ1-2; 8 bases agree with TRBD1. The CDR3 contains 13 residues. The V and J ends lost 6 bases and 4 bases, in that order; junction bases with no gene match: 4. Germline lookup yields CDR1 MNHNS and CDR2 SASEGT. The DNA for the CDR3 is TGTGCCAGCAGCGCGGACAGGGTCTATGGCTACACCTTC. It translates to CASSADRVYGYTF.